This T cell receptor beta chain was found in a study of blood T cell repertoires in COVID-19. Background on the study: From the United States, Italy and Spain came samples of acute and convalescent COVID-19. From T cells, B-cell-depleted T cells, or PBMCs came the material, which was cDNA or gDNA.

V lost 4 bases to trimming and J lost 2 bases; unmatched junction nucleotides: 5. Germline V lookup: CDR1 SGHDT, CDR2 YYEEEE. This CDR3 spans 16 amino acids. As handled by the study authors: Reference gene primer amplification in the assay estimated nucleated cell counts. Sequenced by immunoSEQ multiplex PCR; TCRdb stores in-frame clones only, minus some. Clonal size and the V and J genes are those of that table, whereas D and trimming came from the DNA. The repertoire holds 200,000 to 250,000 clones, with roughly 90% as singletons. Sequenced input: peripheral blood. This TCR was sampled from a man in his fifties or sixties with acute or convalescent COVID-19. The chain is built from TRBV5-6 and TRBJ2-1; 11 bases are a match to TRBD2. In nucleotides, the CDR3 is TGTGCCAGCAGCCCGGGGACTAGCGGACCCTACAATGAGCAGTTCTTC. Its translation: CASSPGTSGPYNEQFF.